These 10 T cell receptor beta chains originate from one sample sequenced in a study of blood T cell repertoires in COVID-19. The repertoire was sequenced with immunoSEQ multiplex PCR; TCRdb's copy has only in-frame clones and lacks some. The sample shows about 180,000 clones, about 90% of them seen only once. The material sequenced was peripheral blood. The receptors were sampled from a man aged 65 to 79 with active or convalescent COVID-19.

The chain carries TRBV6-5 and TRBJ1-2; the match to TRBD1 covers 9 bases. The germline V gene has CDR1 MNHEY and CDR2 SVGAGI. The CDR3 contains 15 residues. With V trimmed by 1 base and J by 2 bases, 2 bases remained unmatched. Written as DNA, the CDR3 is TGTGCCAGCAGTTACTGGGGGACAGGGAACTATGGCTACACCTTC. It translates to CASSYWGTGNYGYTF.

The table lists this clone with many counts. The genes are TRBV6-5 and TRBJ1-4; D unclear. V was pared by 6 bases and J by 7 bases, with 15 bases between. CDR3 length: 14 amino acids. Germline V lookup: CDR1 MNHEY, CDR2 SVGAGI. DNA of the CDR3: TGTGCCAGCAGCGCGGGTATAGGGATTGAAAAACTGTTTTTT. Translating gives CASSAGIGIEKLFF.

The genes are TRBV27 and TRBJ2-7, with no clear D. V lost 2 bases to trimming and J lost 0 bases, with 5 bases between them. Germline V CDR1 and CDR2: MNHEY, SMNVEV (reference sequence). There are 13 residues in the CDR3. CDR3 coding DNA: TGTGCCAGCAGTTTAATCAACTCCTACGAGCAGTACTTC. Translated, it gives CASSLINSYEQYF.

This clone was counted only a few times. The genes are TRBV11-2 and TRBJ1-5; the match to TRBD1 covers 7 bases. V lost 6 bases and J lost 7; bases outside the gene matches: 9. This CDR3 spans 14 amino acids. The germline V gene has CDR1 SGHAT and CDR2 FQNNGV. The CDR3 coding sequence is TGTGCCAGCAGAACAGGGGACCCCGGGCAGCCCCAGCATTTT. As protein: CASRTGDPGQPQHF.

The chain joins TRBV9 to TRBJ1-4; no reliable D call. This CDR3 is 14 amino acids long. CDR1 and CDR2 (germline): SGDLS, YYNGEE. V was trimmed by 1 base and J by 5 bases, leaving 9 bases between them. This CDR3 reads CASSVNSLNEKLFF. The CDR3 nucleotides are TGTGCCAGCAGCGTAAACAGCCTAAATGAAAAACTGTTTTTT.

The chain combines TRBV18 with TRBJ1-2; no definite D call. V lost 5 bases and J 8 bases, leaving 12 bases between the germline ends. The length of the CDR3 is 12 residues. The germline CDR1 and CDR2 sequences are KGHSH and LQKENI. DNA for the CDR3: TGTGCCAGCTCATCTGACCAGGAAGGCTACACCTTC. It codes for CASSSDQEGYTF.

The chain links TRBV28 to TRBJ1-5, with D possibly matching TRBD1 (5 bases). V was shortened by 3 bases and J by 5 bases, with 11 bases between the two germline ends. The CDR3 is 14 residues long. Germline assignment: CDR1 MDHEN and CDR2 SYDVKM. The CDR3 sequence: CASSFGGGHQPQHF. The CDR3 DNA reads TGTGCCAGCAGTTTTGGGGGGGGACATCAGCCCCAGCATTTT.

The CDR3 DNA reads TGTGCCAGCAGCTTAAGCGACGAGCAGTACTTC. Translated: CASSLSDEQYF. The J gene is TRBJ2-7, the V gene TRBV7-2; D is undetermined. CDR3 length: 11 amino acids. Deletions cut 2 bases from V and 5 bases from J, with 4 bases between. The germline CDR1 and CDR2 sequences are SGHTA and FQGNSA.

V and J are TRBV5-1 and TRBJ1-2; D gene uncertain. The CDR3 totals 12 residues. The germline V gene has CDR1 SGHRS and CDR2 YFSETQ. Trimming left V 1 base short and J 4 bases short, with 5 bases between. Here the CDR3 reads CASSLNTYGYTF. The CDR3 bases are TGCGCCAGCAGCTTGAACACCTATGGCTACACCTTC. The complete variable domain, with remaining parts taken from reference TRBV5-1 and TRBJ1-2, reads KAGVTQTPRYLIKTRGQQVTLSCSPISGHRSVSWYQQTPGQGLQFLFEYFSETQRNKGNFPGRFSGRQFSNSRSEMNVSTLELGDSALYLCASSLNTYGYTFGSGTRLTVV.

This clone was observed a handful of times. The chain links TRBV28 to TRBJ2-1; 9 bases align to TRBD2. This CDR3 is 24 amino acids long. Germline CDR1 and CDR2: MDHEN and SYDVKM. V shed 8 bases and J 0 bases; nucleotides not matched to a gene: 32. The CDR3 DNA reads as TGTGCCAGCGTCCGGCCTCTGGGATCGGAGACTAGCGGAAATAGATTGAGCTCCTACAATGAGCAGTTCTTC. This translates into CASVRPLGSETSGNRLSSYNEQFF. Full variable domain (remainder filled in from reference TRBV28 and TRBJ2-1): DVKVTQSSRYLVKRTGEKVFLECVQDMDHENMFWYRQDPGLGLRLIYFSYDVKMKEKGDIPEGYSVSREKKERFSLILESASTNQTSMYLCASVRPLGSETSGNRLSSYNEQFFGPGTRLTVL.